This entry is about one T cell receptor beta chain. Its antigen is unknown. These data come from a study of CD8+ T cells in alopecia areata. Whole-study context: Twice daily, treated patients received 5 to 10 mg of oral tofacitinib. Whole-study results and caveats: Elevated clonality characterized lesional scalp relative to normal scalp, particularly in alopecia totalis/universalis. How baseline CD8+ expansion relates to response remains uncertain (there was one nonresponder). Among the top 100, expanded CD8+ clones, as well as scalp clonality, were significantly decreased by tofacitinib.

It was cDNA, reverse transcribed from extracted RNA, that served as the sequencing template. Assay used: immunoSEQ multiplex PCR; TCRdb lists only in-frame clones, some missing. This sample has more than 130,000 clones, with roughly 80% found just once. There are 14 residues in the CDR3. Trimming removed 5 bases from V and 0 bases from J, with 11 bases in between. CDR1 is MGHRA and CDR2 is YSYEKL in the germline V gene. Treatment described: oral pan-JAK inhibitor, 5-10 mg twice daily. The chain carries TRBV4-1 and TRBJ2-7; no firm D call. This receptor was obtained from a human donor with alopecia areata. Sequencing used CD8+ T cells sorted from blood, obtained at week 4, from a patient treated with tofacitinib. The CDR3 nucleotides read TGCGCCAGCAGCTCTACCGGAAGCTCCTACGAGCAGTACTTC. Amino acids: CASSSTGSSYEQYF.